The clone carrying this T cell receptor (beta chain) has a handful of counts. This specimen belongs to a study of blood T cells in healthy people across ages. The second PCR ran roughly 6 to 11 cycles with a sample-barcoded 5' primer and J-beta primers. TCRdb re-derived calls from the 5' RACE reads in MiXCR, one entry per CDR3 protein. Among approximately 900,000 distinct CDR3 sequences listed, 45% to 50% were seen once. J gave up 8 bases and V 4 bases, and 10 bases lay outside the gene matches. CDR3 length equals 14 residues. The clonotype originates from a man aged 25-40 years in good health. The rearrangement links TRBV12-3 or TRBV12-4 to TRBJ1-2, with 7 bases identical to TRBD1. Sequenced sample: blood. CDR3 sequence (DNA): TGTGCCAGCAGTTCCGACAGGGTTGCAGGGGGCTACACCTTC. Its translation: CASSSDRVAGGYTF.